This record covers a single TCR beta chain. The antigen remains undetermined. TCRdb re-derived calls from the 5' RACE reads in MiXCR, one entry per CDR3 protein. Among around 310,000 distinct CDR3 sequences listed, 20% to 25% were seen once. The source of the sample is a study of T-cell memory formation after mild COVID-19. Study-level background: Clusters were largely donor specific. Study outcomes and limitations: Clones that contracted clustered mainly in CM and EM if CD4+ and in EMRA if CD8+. In pre-infection memory, a portion of responding clones appeared, which suggested that cross-reactive memory joined.

This clonotype was obtained from a man younger than 35 who had mild COVID-19 (a few samples of this study predate the infection). Cell type and time point are not known. Sequenced sample: PBMCs or a T cell subset sorted from them (not recorded which).

In DNA, the CDR3 is TGTGCCAGCAGCTTTGGGTCCAGCTCCTACAATGAGCAGTTCTTC. As protein: CASSFGSSSYNEQFF. The chain combines TRBV7-8 with TRBJ2-1; D is ambiguous. The CDR3 loop spans 15 amino acids. Germline values: CDR1 SGHVS, CDR2 FQNEAQ. V was cut by 3 bases and J by 0 bases, with 9 bases left in between.